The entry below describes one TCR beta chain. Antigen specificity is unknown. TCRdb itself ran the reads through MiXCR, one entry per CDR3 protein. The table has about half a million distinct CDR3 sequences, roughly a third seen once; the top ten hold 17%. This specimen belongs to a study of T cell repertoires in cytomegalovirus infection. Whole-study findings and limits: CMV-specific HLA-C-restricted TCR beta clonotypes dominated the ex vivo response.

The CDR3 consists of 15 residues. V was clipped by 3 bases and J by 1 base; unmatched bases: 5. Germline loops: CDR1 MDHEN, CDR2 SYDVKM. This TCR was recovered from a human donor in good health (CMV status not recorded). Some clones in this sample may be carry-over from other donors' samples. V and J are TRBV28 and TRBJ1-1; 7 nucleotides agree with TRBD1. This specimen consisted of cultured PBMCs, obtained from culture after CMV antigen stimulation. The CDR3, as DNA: TGTGCCAGCAGTTTGATGTGGACAGGGAACACTGAAGCTTTCTTT. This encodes CASSLMWTGNTEAFF.